Listed here is a single T cell receptor (beta chain). It lacks a known antigen. The sample originates from a study of monozygotic twins with inflammatory bowel disease (dated by TCRdb to the late 2010s). Context from the whole study: A total of some 30 monozygotic twin pairs were included in the full study, comprising nine German pairs (four IBD-concordant, five IBD-discordant) and 19 IBD-discordant Danish pairs. The search for disease-associated traits relied mainly on comparing IBD patients with their genetically identical healthy co-twins within discordant pairs. Each individual had, on average, about 151 000 unique TCRalpha sequences and 181 000 unique TCRbeta sequences available for analysis. On the study overall, not on this receptor specifically: The analysis was unable to tell apart different T cell subtypes. Fewer clonotypes were shared with other individuals by IBD patients than by healthy twins, most markedly in patients showing signs of disease activity. No single strong signal or clonotype linked to IBD turned up in the results, so the idea that one exists was not supported. Measured by the inverse Simpson index, TCRbeta repertoire diversity was lower in IBD patients than in their healthy co-twins. Concordant and discordant twins showed no difference in repertoire similarity, possibly because of limited statistical power. Background noise and inter-individual variability may have been introduced into the repertoires by the differing immunosuppressive treatments among patients.

From each donor, an approximately 2.7 ml peripheral blood sample was collected into PAXgene tubes and kept at -80 degrees C. Without any T cell sorting, total RNA was extracted from whole blood using the PAXgene blood miRNA kit on an automated QIAcube. Peripheral blood from monozygotic twin pairs who were concordant or discordant for inflammatory bowel disease underwent deep TCRalpha and TCRbeta repertoire profiling using unique molecular barcoding. For every twin pair, smoking habits were documented, and each individual was categorised as a current, former or never smoker. Libraries were constructed by 5' RACE. The input for every TCR library was around 3,600 ng of total RNA. For each sample, cDNA was synthesized in eight separate reactions using SMARTScribe reverse transcriptase. During cDNA synthesis, unique molecular identifiers containing a 6-nucleotide sample barcode were introduced by template switching. TCRalpha and TCRbeta cDNA was amplified by two nested PCRs of 16 and 9 cycles, with bead purification after each PCR. Before amplification, the cDNA was treated with uracil DNA-glycosylase and purified using the QIAquick PCR purification kit. In the second PCR, Illumina TruSeq-compatible adapters and sample-specific barcodes were added. Library quality and concentration were assessed using TapeStation and Qubit, and 5 to 6 ng of each library was pooled. Pooled libraries were sequenced on an Illumina HiSeq2500 single-index Rapid Run with 2 x 100 bp reads and custom sequencing primers. On the study's bioinformatics: PCR and sequencing errors were corrected by UMI-based consensus assembly using MiGEC version 1.2.6. MiXCR version 2.1.1 was used for V(D)J alignment, clonotype assembly and CDR3 extraction. Normalisation of gene usage, clonotype sharing and MAIT/NKT TCR abundance was achieved by analysing the top 1000, 10 000 and 20 000 clonotypes per sample. After downsampling to 27 000 UMIs, diversity was calculated as the inverse Simpson index using the vegan R package. Paired Mann-Whitney U tests on discordant twin pairs were used, with Benjamini-Hochberg multiple-testing correction. The reads went through TCRdb reprocessing, and each CDR3 protein sequence gets one entry with no DNA. For this entry, the V and J calls and clone size follow TCRdb and not the study's own pipeline. The table kept for this sample lists nearly 450,000 distinct CDR3 sequences. Roughly 2.2% of the sample rests with the top ten.

From cysteine to phenylalanine, the CDR3 is 12 amino acids long. No DNA is given. Looking up the germline V gene (reference sequence) yields CDR1 DFQATT and CDR2 SNEGSKA. The rearranged chain carries TRBV20-1 and TRBJ1-2. The TCR sequence derives from a human donor with ulcerative colitis or Crohn's disease, or a healthy co-twin of an affected twin (not recorded which). The sequencing sample was made of blood. This receptor has the CDR3 CSARGPGNGYTF.